This TCR beta chain emerged from a study of long-term antiretroviral therapy in people with HIV. Survey-level immunoSEQ v3.0 assays were run. For every sample, sequencing targeted about 40,000-50,000 T-cell genomes. Using immunoSEQ multiplex PCR, the repertoire was profiled, and TCRdb retains in-frame clones only, with some absent. The sample lists about 39,000 clones, about 85% occurring once. This CDR3 comprises 18 residues. The junction had 18 bases not matched to a gene; V was cut back by 3 bases and J by 8 bases. Germline lookup yields CDR1 MNHEY and CDR2 SMNVEV (reference sequence). The clonotype comes from a woman aged 50 to 60 with HIV. The V and J genes are TRBV27 and TRBJ2-3; 9 nucleotides match TRBD2. The source material was unsorted PBMCs, sampled 3.1 years after starting antiretroviral therapy. CDR3 sequence (DNA): TGTGCCAGCAGTTTTAGCGGGGGATCTACTTCGGGCAGTGGTACGCAGTATTTT. Translated, it gives CASSFSGGSTSGSGTQYF.